This T cell receptor beta chain comes out of a study of T cells expressing NK-cell markers. On the study more broadly: In sorted CD3+CD56+NKG2C+, CD3+CD56+NKG2C- and CD3+CD56-NKG2C+ T cells, TCR beta repertoires were obtained. The study, taken as a whole, reports: Similarly, these clonotypes led the CD3+CD56-NKG2C+ fraction as well in four donors. Uncertainty persisted over the HCMV specificity of expanded NKG2C+ T cell clones.

Concerning this clonotype itself: What it binds is not known.

TCRdb reprocessed the 5' RACE reads, with one entry per CDR3 protein and no DNA. The sample totals roughly 280,000 distinct CDR3 sequences. The V gene's germline CDR1 is GTSNPN and CDR2 SVGIG (reference sequence). This CDR3 region has 13 residues. The V call is TRBV30, the J call TRBJ2-1; with no DNA, the TCRdb D assignment of TRBD1 cannot be verified. The source of this sequence is a man between 18 and 29 years old in good health. The sample was blood T cells: a sorted CD56 or NKG2C T cell subset, CD4+ or CD8+ T cells, or bulk PBMC T cells (not recorded which). This CDR3 is CAWSPDRFGEQFF.